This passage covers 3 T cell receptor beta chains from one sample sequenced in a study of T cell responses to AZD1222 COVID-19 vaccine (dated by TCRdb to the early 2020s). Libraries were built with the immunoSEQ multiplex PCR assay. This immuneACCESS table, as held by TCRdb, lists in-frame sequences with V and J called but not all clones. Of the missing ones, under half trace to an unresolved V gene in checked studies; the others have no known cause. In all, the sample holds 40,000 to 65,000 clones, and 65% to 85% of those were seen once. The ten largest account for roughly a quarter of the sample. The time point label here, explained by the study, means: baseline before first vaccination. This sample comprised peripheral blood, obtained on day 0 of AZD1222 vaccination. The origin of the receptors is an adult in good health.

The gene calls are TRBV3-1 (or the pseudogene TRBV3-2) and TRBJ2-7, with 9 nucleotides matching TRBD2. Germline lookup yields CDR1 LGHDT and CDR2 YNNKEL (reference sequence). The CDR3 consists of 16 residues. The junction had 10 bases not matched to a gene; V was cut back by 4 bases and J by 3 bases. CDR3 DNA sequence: TGTGCCAGCAGCCTAGCGGGGGACCACAACGACTACGAGCAGTACTTC. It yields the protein CASSLAGDHNDYEQYF.

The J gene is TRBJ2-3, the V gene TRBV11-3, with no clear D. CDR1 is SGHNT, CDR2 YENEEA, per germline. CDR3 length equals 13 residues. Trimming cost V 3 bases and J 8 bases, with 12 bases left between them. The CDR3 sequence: CASSFTPESTQYF. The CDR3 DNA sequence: TGTGCCAGCAGCTTTACGCCGGAGAGTACGCAGTATTTT.

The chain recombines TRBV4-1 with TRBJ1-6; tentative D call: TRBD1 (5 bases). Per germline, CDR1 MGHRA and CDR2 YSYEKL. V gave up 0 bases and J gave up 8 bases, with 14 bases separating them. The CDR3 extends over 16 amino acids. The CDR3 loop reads CASSQEGTRGDSPLHF. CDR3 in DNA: TGCGCCAGCAGCCAAGAAGGGACGCGTGGTGATTCACCCCTCCACTTT.